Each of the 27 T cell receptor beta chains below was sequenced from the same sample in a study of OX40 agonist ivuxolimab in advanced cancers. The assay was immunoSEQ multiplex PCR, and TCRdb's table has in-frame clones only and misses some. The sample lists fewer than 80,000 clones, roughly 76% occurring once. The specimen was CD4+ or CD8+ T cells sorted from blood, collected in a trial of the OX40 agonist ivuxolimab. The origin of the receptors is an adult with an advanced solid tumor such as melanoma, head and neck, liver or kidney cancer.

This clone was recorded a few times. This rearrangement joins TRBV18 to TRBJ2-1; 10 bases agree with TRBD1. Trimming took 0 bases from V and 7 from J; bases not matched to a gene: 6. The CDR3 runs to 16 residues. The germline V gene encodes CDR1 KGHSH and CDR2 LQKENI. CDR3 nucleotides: TGTGCCAGCTCACCACCGGGGACAGGGGTTGGAAATGAGCAGTTCTTC. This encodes CASSPPGTGVGNEQFF.

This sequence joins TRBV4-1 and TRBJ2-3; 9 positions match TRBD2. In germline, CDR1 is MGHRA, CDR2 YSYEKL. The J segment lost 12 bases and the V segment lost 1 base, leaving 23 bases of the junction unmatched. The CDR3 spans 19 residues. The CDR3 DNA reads TGCGCCAGCAGCCAAGTCGGCGGGAGGGACAGATACGCTGGGTTGACACAGTATTTT. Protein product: CASSQVGGRDRYAGLTQYF.

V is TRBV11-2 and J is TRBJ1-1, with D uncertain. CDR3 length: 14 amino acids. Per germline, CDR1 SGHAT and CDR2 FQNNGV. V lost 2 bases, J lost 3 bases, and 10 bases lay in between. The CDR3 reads CASSLSPADTEAFF. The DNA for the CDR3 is TGTGCCAGCAGCTTAAGTCCAGCGGACACTGAAGCTTTCTTT.

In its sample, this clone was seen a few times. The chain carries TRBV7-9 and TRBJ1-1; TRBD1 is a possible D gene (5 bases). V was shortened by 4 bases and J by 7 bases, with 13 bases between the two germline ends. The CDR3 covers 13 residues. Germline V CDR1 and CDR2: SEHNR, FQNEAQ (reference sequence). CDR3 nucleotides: TGTGCCAGCAGCTGGGGATCGGGGGTTGAAGCTTTCTTT. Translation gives CASSWGSGVEAFF.

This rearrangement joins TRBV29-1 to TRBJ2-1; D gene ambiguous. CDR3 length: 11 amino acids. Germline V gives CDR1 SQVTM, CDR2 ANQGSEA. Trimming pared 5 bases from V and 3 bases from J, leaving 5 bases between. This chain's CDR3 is CSVSYYNEQFF. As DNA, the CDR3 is TGCAGCGTTTCTTACTACAATGAGCAGTTCTTC.

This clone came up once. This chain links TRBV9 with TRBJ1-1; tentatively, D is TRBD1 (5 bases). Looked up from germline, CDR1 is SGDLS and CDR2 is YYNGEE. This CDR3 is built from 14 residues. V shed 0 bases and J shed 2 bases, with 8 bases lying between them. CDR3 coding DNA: TGTGCCAGCAGCGTAGAGGGGTACAACACTGAAGCTTTCTTT. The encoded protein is CASSVEGYNTEAFF.

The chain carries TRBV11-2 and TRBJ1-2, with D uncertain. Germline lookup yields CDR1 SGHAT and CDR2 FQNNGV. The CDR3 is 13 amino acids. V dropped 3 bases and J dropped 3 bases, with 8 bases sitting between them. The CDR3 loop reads CASSLGLDYGYTF. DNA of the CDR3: TGTGCCAGCAGCTTGGGTCTAGACTATGGCTACACCTTC.

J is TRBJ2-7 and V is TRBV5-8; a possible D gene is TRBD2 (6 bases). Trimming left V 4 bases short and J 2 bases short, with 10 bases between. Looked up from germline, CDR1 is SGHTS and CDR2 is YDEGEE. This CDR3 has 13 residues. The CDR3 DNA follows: TGTGCCAGCAGCCTTGCGGGGACCTACGAGCAGTACTTC. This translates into CASSLAGTYEQYF.

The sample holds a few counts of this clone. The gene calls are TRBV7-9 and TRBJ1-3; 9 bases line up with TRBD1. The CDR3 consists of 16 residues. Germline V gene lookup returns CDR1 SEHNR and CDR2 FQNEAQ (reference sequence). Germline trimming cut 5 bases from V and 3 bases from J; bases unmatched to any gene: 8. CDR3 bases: TGTGCCAGCAGCAAGTCGGGACAGGGCTTTGGAAACACCATATATTTT. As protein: CASSKSGQGFGNTIYF.

Here the CDR3 reads CSARYYGGYTF. As DNA, the CDR3 is TGCAGTGCCAGATACTACGGTGGCTACACCTTC. The chain is built from TRBV20-1 and TRBJ1-2, with unresolved D. The length of the CDR3 is 11 residues. In germline, CDR1 is DFQATT, CDR2 SNEGSKA (reference sequence). The ends were cut back, 6 bases at V and 7 bases at J, with 12 bases in the middle.

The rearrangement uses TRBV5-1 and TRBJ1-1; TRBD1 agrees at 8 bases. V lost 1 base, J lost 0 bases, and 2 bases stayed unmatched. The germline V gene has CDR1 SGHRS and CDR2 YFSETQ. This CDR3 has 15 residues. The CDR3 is CASSLRTGMNTEAFF. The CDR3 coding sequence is TGCGCCAGCAGCTTGCGGACAGGGATGAACACTGAAGCTTTCTTT.

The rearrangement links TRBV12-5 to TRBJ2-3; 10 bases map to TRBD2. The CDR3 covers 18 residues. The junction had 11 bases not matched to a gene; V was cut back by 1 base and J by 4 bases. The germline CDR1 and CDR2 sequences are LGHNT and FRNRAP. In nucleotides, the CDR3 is TGTGCTAGTGGTTTGGCATATCTAGCGGGGGAGGATCCAGATACGCAGTATTTT. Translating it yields CASGLAYLAGEDPDTQYF.

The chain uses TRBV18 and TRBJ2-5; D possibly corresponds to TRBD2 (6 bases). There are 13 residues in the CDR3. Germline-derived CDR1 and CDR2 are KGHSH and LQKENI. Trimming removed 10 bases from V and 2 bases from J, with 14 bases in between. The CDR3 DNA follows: TGTGCCACCACCGGCGGGGCTCAAGAGACCCAGTACTTC. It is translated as CATTGGAQETQYF.

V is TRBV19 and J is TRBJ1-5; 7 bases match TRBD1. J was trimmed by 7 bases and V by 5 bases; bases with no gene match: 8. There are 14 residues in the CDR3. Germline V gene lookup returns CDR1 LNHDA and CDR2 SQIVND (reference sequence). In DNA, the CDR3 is TGTGCCAGTAGTCGCGACAGGGCGGGACAGCCCCAGCATTTT. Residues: CASSRDRAGQPQHF.

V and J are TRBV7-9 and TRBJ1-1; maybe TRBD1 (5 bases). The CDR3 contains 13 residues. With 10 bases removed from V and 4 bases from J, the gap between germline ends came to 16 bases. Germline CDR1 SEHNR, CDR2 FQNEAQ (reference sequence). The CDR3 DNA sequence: TGTGCCACCACGGCCAGGGAGGTCACTGAAGCTTTCTTT. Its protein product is CATTAREVTEAFF.

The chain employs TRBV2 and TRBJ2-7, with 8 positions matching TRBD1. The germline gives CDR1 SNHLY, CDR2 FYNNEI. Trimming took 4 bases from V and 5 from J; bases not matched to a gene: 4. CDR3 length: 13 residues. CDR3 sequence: CASSGQGTHEQYF. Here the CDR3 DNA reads TGTGCCAGCAGTGGACAGGGGACCCACGAGCAGTACTTC.

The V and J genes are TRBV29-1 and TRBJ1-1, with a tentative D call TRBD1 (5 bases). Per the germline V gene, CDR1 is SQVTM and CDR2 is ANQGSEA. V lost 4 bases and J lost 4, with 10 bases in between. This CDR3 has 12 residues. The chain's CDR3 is CSVVWGFTEAFF. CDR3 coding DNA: TGCAGCGTTGTGTGGGGGTTCACTGAAGCTTTCTTT.

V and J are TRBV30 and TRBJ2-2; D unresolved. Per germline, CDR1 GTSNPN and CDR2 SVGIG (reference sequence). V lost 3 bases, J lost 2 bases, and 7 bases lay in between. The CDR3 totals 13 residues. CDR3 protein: CAWRILNTGELFF. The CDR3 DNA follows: TGTGCCTGGAGAATCCTCAACACCGGGGAGCTGTTTTTT.

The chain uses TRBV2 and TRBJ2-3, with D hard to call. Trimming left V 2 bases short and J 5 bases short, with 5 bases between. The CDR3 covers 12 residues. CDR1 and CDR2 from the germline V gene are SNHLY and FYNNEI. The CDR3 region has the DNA TGTGCCAGCAGTGAACTGGAAGATACGCAGTATTTT. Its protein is CASSELEDTQYF.

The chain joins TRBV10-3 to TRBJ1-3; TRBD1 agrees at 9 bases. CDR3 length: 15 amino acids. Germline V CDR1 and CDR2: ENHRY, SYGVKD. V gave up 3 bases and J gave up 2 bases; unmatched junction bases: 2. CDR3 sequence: CAISDWTGAGNTIYF. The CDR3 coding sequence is TGTGCCATCAGTGACTGGACAGGGGCTGGAAACACCATATATTTT.

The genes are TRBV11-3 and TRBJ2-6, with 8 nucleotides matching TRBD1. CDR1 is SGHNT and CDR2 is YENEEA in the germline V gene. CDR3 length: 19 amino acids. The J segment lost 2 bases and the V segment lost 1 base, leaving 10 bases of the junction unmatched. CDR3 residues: CASSLAGQGGGPGANVLTF. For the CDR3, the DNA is TGTGCCAGCAGCTTAGCCGGACAGGGAGGTGGCCCTGGGGCCAACGTCCTGACTTTC.

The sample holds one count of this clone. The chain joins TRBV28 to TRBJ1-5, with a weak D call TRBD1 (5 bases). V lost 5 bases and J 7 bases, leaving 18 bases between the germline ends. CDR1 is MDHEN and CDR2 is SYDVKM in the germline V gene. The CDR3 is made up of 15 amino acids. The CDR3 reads CASSLGGRAGQPQHF. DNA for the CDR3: TGTGCCAGCAGTCTCGGGGGGAGGGCCGGGCAGCCCCAGCATTTT.

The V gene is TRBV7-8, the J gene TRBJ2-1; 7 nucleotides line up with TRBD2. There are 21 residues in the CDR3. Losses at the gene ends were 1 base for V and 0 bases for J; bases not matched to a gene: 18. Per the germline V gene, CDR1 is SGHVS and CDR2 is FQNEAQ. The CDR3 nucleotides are TGTGCCAGCAGCTTAGTGGTGGTTTTCGGCGGGGGTGAGAGCTCCTACAATGAGCAGTTCTTC. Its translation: CASSLVVVFGGGESSYNEQFF.

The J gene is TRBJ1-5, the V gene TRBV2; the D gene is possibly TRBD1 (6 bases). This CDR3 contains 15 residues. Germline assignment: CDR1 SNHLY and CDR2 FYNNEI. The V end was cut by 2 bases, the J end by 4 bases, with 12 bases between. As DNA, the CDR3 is TGTGCCAGCAGTGAACTGTGGGGGGCTAATCAGCCCCAGCATTTT. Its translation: CASSELWGANQPQHF.

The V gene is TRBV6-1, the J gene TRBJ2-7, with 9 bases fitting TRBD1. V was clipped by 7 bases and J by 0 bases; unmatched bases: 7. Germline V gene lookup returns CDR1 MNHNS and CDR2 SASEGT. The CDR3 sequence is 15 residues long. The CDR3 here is CASTRWTGVSYEQYF. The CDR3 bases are TGTGCCAGCACCCGATGGACAGGGGTCTCCTACGAGCAGTACTTC.

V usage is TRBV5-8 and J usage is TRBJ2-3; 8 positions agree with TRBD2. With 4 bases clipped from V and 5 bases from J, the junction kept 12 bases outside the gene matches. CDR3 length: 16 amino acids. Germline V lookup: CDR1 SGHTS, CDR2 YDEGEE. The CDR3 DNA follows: TGTGCCAGCAGCGTTTACGGACTAGCCGGGGGAGATACGCAGTATTTT. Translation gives CASSVYGLAGGDTQYF.

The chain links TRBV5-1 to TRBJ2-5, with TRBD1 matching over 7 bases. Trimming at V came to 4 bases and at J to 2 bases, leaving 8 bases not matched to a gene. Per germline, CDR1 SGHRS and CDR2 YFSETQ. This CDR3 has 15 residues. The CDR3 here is CASSTWTGPQETQYF. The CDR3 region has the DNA TGCGCCAGCAGCACGTGGACAGGACCACAAGAGACCCAGTACTTC.